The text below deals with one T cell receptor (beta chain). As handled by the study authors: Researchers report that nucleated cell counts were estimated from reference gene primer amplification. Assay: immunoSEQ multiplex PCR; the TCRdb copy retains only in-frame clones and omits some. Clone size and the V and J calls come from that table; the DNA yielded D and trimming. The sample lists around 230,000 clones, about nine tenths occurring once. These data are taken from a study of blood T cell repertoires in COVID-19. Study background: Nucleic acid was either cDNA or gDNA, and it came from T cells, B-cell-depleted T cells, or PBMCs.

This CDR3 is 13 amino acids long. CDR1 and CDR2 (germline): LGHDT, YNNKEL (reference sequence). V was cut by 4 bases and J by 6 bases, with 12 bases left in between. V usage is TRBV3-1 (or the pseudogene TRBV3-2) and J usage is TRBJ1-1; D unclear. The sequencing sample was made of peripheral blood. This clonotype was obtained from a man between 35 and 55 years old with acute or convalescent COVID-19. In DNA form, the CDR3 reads TGTGCCAGCAGCCTCCACTCTGGGCCTGAAGCTTTCTTT. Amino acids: CASSLHSGPEAFF.